These 30 T cell receptor beta chains came from one sample sequenced in a study of T cell repertoires in cytomegalovirus infection. These TCRs' antigens remain unknown. TCRdb passed the reads through MiXCR, listing each CDR3 protein once. The table includes 370,000 or so distinct CDR3 sequences, about 35% detected once. Source: cultured PBMCs, taken from culture after CMV antigen stimulation. These receptors all come from a human donor in good health (CMV status not recorded). Some clones in this sample may be carry-over from other donors' samples.

This clonotype was seen repeatedly, ten times or more. V gene TRBV4-2 combines with J gene TRBJ1-5, with no clear D. This CDR3 has 12 amino acids. Between the trimmed V and J ends, which lost 3 bases and 4 bases, there was a span of 4 bases. CDR1 and CDR2 (germline): LGHNA, YNFKEQ. In nucleotides, the CDR3 is TGTGCCAGCAGCCAGGGTAATCAGCCCCAGCATTTT. It codes for CASSQGNQPQHF.

The CDR3 DNA is TGTGCCAGCAGCCGTGTACTCAGGGGCGCCTCGGGGTACGAGCAGTACTTC. As protein: CASSRVLRGASGYEQYF. This chain joins TRBV5-6 and TRBJ2-7, with D perhaps TRBD1 (6 bases). CDR1 SGHDT and CDR2 YYEEEE come from the germline V gene. CDR3 length equals 17 residues. V was trimmed by 4 bases and J by 4 bases, leaving 24 bases between them.

This clonotype was seen ten or more times. The rearrangement joins TRBV28 to TRBJ2-7; D gene uncertain. This CDR3 contains 15 residues. The germline gives CDR1 MDHEN, CDR2 SYDVKM. V was shortened by 6 bases and J by 0 bases, with 15 bases between the two germline ends. CDR3 sequence reads: CASRRKGTSSYEQYF. The CDR3 bases are TGTGCCAGCAGAAGGAAGGGAACCAGCTCCTACGAGCAGTACTTC.

The chain links TRBV20-1 to TRBJ2-7; D unresolved. The V end was cut by 0 bases, the J end by 2 bases, with 11 bases between. Germline lookup yields CDR1 DFQATT and CDR2 SNEGSKA (reference sequence). This CDR3 has 14 amino acids. CDR3 DNA sequence: TGCAGTGCTAGAGACCCGAACAGTCCCTACGAGCAGTACGTC. Protein: CSARDPNSPYEQYV.

This clonotype was observed at least ten times. The chain joins TRBV7-2 to TRBJ2-3, with D perhaps given as TRBD1 or TRBD2 (5 bases each). The CDR3 runs to 17 residues. Trimming left V 4 bases short and J 7 bases short, with 24 bases between. Germline CDR1 and CDR2: SGHTA and FQGNSA. DNA of the CDR3: TGTGCCAGCAGCTCTCTTGCTTCCGGGACGATACGAAATACGCAGTATTTT. Encoded protein: CASSSLASGTIRNTQYF.

The table lists this clonotype with a few counts. This chain joins TRBV6-1 and TRBJ1-1; 7 bases fit TRBD1. The CDR3 has 17 residues. CDR1 and CDR2 (germline): MNHNS, SASEGT. The junction had 14 bases not matched to a gene; V was cut back by 5 bases and J by 2 bases. The DNA of the CDR3 is TGTGCCAGCAGTCTTCCTACCCAGGGACAGAGAAACACTGAAGCTTTCTTT. It translates to CASSLPTQGQRNTEAFF.

This chain connects TRBV4-1 to TRBJ1-2; TRBD1 agrees at 9 bases. Trimming removed 4 bases from V and 4 bases from J; junction bases left unmatched: 7. CDR1 and CDR2 from the germline V gene are MGHRA and YSYEKL. The CDR3 sequence is 15 residues long. CDR3 protein: CASSLTGQGTYGYTF. In DNA form, the CDR3 reads TGCGCCAGCAGCCTCACGGGACAGGGCACCTATGGCTACACCTTC.

This clonotype has only one observation. This chain connects TRBV19 to TRBJ2-7, with 11 bases matching TRBD1. Germline CDR1 LNHDA, CDR2 SQIVND (reference sequence). Trimming cost V 6 bases and J 4 bases; bases outside gene matches: 2. The CDR3 consists of 13 residues. The CDR3 sequence: CASRRDRGYEQYF. CDR3 nucleotide sequence: TGTGCCAGTAGGCGGGACAGGGGGTACGAGCAGTACTTC.

The table lists this clonotype with a count of one. The chain carries TRBV28 and TRBJ2-1; D call uncertain. The CDR3 has 12 amino acids. V lost 3 bases, J lost 10 bases, and 10 bases lay in between. The germline CDR1 and CDR2 sequences are MDHEN and SYDVKM. CDR3 sequence reads: CASSFQQREQFF. DNA for the CDR3: TGTGCCAGCAGTTTCCAACAGCGAGAGCAGTTCTTC.

The chain carries TRBV20-1 and TRBJ2-3, with D unclear. The V gene lost 6 bases and the J gene lost 3 bases, with 19 bases spanning the gap. CDR1 is DFQATT, CDR2 SNEGSKA, per germline (reference sequence). The CDR3 is 15 amino acids. The CDR3 spells CSAASAESLTDTQYF. The DNA for the CDR3 is TGCAGTGCGGCGTCAGCAGAATCGCTAACAGATACGCAGTATTTT.

This chain uses TRBV11-3 with TRBJ2-1; D is unresolved. Germline V gene lookup returns CDR1 SGHNT and CDR2 YENEEA. Trimming cost V 0 bases and J 7 bases, with 13 bases left between them. CDR3 size: 15 residues. The CDR3 DNA reads TGTGCCAGCAGCTTAGATCCCCAGCTTACAAATGAGCAGTTCTTC. Its protein is CASSLDPQLTNEQFF.

This clonotype was detected only a few times. The chain links TRBV20-1 to TRBJ2-3; D unresolved. Germline V gene lookup returns CDR1 DFQATT and CDR2 SNEGSKA (reference sequence). Trimming removed 6 bases at V and 6 bases at J, with 10 bases between. The CDR3 is 11 residues long. CDR3 nucleotides: TGCAGTGCCGGGCCGCTTGATACGCAGTATTTT. Its translation: CSAGPLDTQYF.

The chain has TRBV28 and TRBJ1-1; D perhaps matches TRBD1 (5 bases). The CDR3 extends over 15 amino acids. CDR1 MDHEN and CDR2 SYDVKM come from the germline V gene. The V gene lost 3 bases and the J gene lost 5 bases, with 16 bases spanning the gap. Here the CDR3 reads CASSFPRGGETEAFF. CDR3 DNA: TGTGCCAGCAGTTTCCCCCGGGGAGGGGAGACTGAAGCTTTCTTT.

The chain is built from TRBV6-2 or TRBV6-3 and TRBJ2-1, with 10 positions matching TRBD2. The CDR3 runs 18 residues. In germline, CDR1 is MNHEY, CDR2 SVGEGT. Losses at the gene ends were 9 bases for V and 2 bases for J; bases not matched to a gene: 16. CDR3 region: CASLSVAGGRTTYNEQFF. In DNA, the CDR3 is TGTGCCAGTCTTTCAGTAGCGGGAGGTCGTACGACCTACAATGAGCAGTTCTTC.

There are many counts of this clonotype. The chain links TRBV7-2 to TRBJ1-5, with unresolved D. Germline V gives CDR1 SGHTA, CDR2 FQGNSA. The CDR3 has 13 residues. Trimming removed 5 bases from V and 4 bases from J, with 9 bases in between. CDR3 coding DNA: TGTGCCAGCAGCGGGATGGCGAATCAGCCCCAGCATTTT. Amino acids: CASSGMANQPQHF.

The chain recombines TRBV28 with TRBJ2-7; 7 bases map to TRBD2. Germline V gives CDR1 MDHEN, CDR2 SYDVKM. The CDR3 runs 12 residues. The V segment lost 9 bases and the J segment 4 bases; nucleotides outside the gene matches: 6. The CDR3 spells CASYGGSYEQYF. The CDR3 DNA sequence: TGTGCCAGTTATGGCGGGAGTTACGAGCAGTACTTC.

In its sample, this clonotype was seen a few times. The V gene is TRBV6-1, the J gene TRBJ2-1, with TRBD1 matching over 9 bases. CDR3 length: 15 residues. Looked up from germline, CDR1 is MNHNS and CDR2 is SASEGT. J was trimmed by 5 bases and V by 7 bases; bases with no gene match: 9. The chain's CDR3 is CASTRADRGDNEQFF. The CDR3 DNA follows: TGTGCCAGCACCAGGGCAGACAGGGGGGACAATGAGCAGTTCTTC.

The chain links TRBV9 to TRBJ1-1; D ambiguous. This CDR3 is built from 14 residues. V lost 2 bases, J lost 10 bases, and 18 bases lay in between. Germline V CDR1 and CDR2: SGDLS, YYNGEE. The CDR3 spells CASSVSTSDVGAFF. CDR3 DNA sequence: TGTGCCAGCAGCGTTTCCACCTCGGACGTTGGAGCTTTCTTT. Using reference TRBV9 and TRBJ1-1 for the parts outside the CDR3, the full variable domain is DSGVTQTPKHLITATGQRVTLRCSPRSGDLSVYWYQQSLDQGLQFLIQYYNGEERAKGNILERFSAQQFPDLHSELNLSSLELGDSALYFCASSVSTSDVGAFFGQGTRLTVV.

Note on this clonotype: This may come from a read error, since a much larger clone is one base off. The CDR3 DNA sequence: TGTGCCAACAGCCACACTGACAGGGGGAACTACAATGAGCAGTTCTTC. Protein product: CANSHTDRGNYNEQFF. This chain joins TRBV7-2 and TRBJ2-1, with 9 nucleotides matching TRBD1. The CDR3 loop spans 16 amino acids. CDR1 is SGHTA and CDR2 is FQGNSA in the germline V gene.

V and J are TRBV4-1 and TRBJ2-6, with 9 bases matching TRBD2. V lost 5 bases to trimming and J lost 3 bases; unmatched junction nucleotides: 2. The length of the CDR3 is 15 residues. Looked up from germline, CDR1 is MGHRA and CDR2 is YSYEKL. CDR3 residues: CASSTLAGGANVLTF. Here the CDR3 DNA reads TGCGCCAGCAGCACACTAGCGGGTGGGGCCAACGTCCTGACTTTC.

This sequence joins TRBV6-2 or TRBV6-3 and TRBJ2-1; D ambiguous. From germline, CDR1 is MNHEY and CDR2 SVGEGT. The CDR3 length is 11 residues. V was trimmed by 6 bases and J by 8 bases, leaving 8 bases between them. CDR3 nucleotides: TGTGCCAGCAGAGACTTAGATGAGCAGTTCTTC. Translation: CASRDLDEQFF.

CDR3 nucleotides: TGTGCCAGCAGCTTACCGGGACGGGGCTTTTATGGCTACACCTTC. It is translated as CASSLPGRGFYGYTF. This sequence joins TRBV7-8 and TRBJ1-2; the D gene is possibly TRBD1 (5 bases). Germline CDR1 SGHVS, CDR2 FQNEAQ. This CDR3 has 15 residues. V was cut by 2 bases and J by 5 bases, with 15 bases left in between.

The J gene is TRBJ2-3, the V gene TRBV9, with 8 positions matching TRBD1. Germline CDR1 reads SGDLS; CDR2 reads YYNGEE. Trimming took 2 bases from V and 2 from J; bases not matched to a gene: 10. The CDR3 sequence is 17 residues long. The CDR3 loop is CASSVGLGTGFTDTQYF. As DNA, the CDR3 is TGTGCCAGCAGCGTGGGGCTAGGGACAGGCTTCACAGATACGCAGTATTTT. Drawing the rest from reference TRBV9 and TRBJ2-3, the complete variable domain is DSGVTQTPKHLITATGQRVTLRCSPRSGDLSVYWYQQSLDQGLQFLIQYYNGEERAKGNILERFSAQQFPDLHSELNLSSLELGDSALYFCASSVGLGTGFTDTQYFGPGTRLTVL.

The chain recombines TRBV4-3 with TRBJ1-1; D not certain. Trimming left V 0 bases short and J 4 bases short, with 12 bases between. CDR1 is LGHNA and CDR2 is YSLEER in the germline V gene. This CDR3 comprises 15 residues. In nucleotides, the CDR3 is TGCGCCAGCAGCCAAGAATCTGAAGGATCCACTGAAGCTTTCTTT. Its protein is CASSQESEGSTEAFF.

This clonotype was seen once. Mismatch with germline at one junction end may stem from a read error. The gene calls are TRBV7-4 and TRBJ2-2, with D perhaps given as TRBD1 or TRBD2 (5 bases each). The CDR3 covers 14 residues. Germline V CDR1 and CDR2: SGHVT, SQSDAQ. CDR3 residues: CASSLLRWAGALFF. For the CDR3, the DNA is TGTGCCAGCAGCTTGCTCCGTTGGGCCGGGGCGCTGTTTTTT.

This chain uses TRBV7-8 with TRBJ1-2, with 7 bases matching TRBD1. This CDR3 region has 15 residues. CDR1 is SGHVS and CDR2 is FQNEAQ in the germline V gene. V was clipped by 0 bases and J by 7 bases; unmatched bases: 8. The CDR3 loop is CASSLAPTGPVGYTF. The CDR3 DNA is TGTGCCAGCAGCTTAGCGCCGACAGGGCCCGTTGGCTACACCTTC. The full variable domain, its missing parts supplied by reference TRBV7-8 and TRBJ1-2, is GAGVSQSPRYKVAKRGQDVALRCDPISGHVSLFWYQQALGQGPEFLTYFQNEAQLDKSGLPSDRFFAERPEGSVSTLKIQRTQQEDSAVYLCASSLAPTGPVGYTFGSGTRLTVV.

In this sample, this clonotype turned up a few times. The chain employs TRBV6-5 and TRBJ1-6; 8 positions agree with TRBD1. V trimming: 0 bases; J trimming: 9 bases; junction bases outside the gene matches: 4. The CDR3 loop spans 15 amino acids. Looked up from germline, CDR1 is MNHEY and CDR2 is SVGAGI. The CDR3 bases are TGTGCCAGCAGTTACTCGACAGGGGTCGGTTCACCCCTCCACTTT. This gives the protein CASSYSTGVGSPLHF.

This sequence joins TRBV4-3 and TRBJ2-1, with TRBD2 identical over 11 bases. The CDR3 totals 18 residues. V shed 0 bases and J 3 bases; nucleotides not matched to a gene: 7. Germline CDR1 LGHNA, CDR2 YSLEER. CDR3 sequence (DNA): TGCGCCAGCAGCCAAGATCCTGCGGGACTAGCGGACTACAATGAGCAGTTCTTC. Protein sequence: CASSQDPAGLADYNEQFF.

The sample holds a few counts of this clonotype. V is TRBV11-2 and J is TRBJ2-7, with D possibly being TRBD1 or TRBD2 (6 bases each). The V gene's germline CDR1 is SGHAT and CDR2 FQNNGV. Between the trimmed V and J ends, which lost 3 bases and 3 bases, there was a span of 12 bases. CDR3 length equals 14 residues. CDR3 nucleotide sequence: TGTGCCAGCAGCTTGGGGGGCCAAGTCTACGAGCAGTACGTC. This sequence encodes CASSLGGQVYEQYV.

The gene calls are TRBV15 and TRBJ2-3; TRBD2 agrees at 7 bases. CDR1 LNHNV and CDR2 YYDKDF come from the germline V gene (reference sequence). This CDR3 region has 13 residues. The V segment lost 6 bases and the J segment 6 bases; nucleotides outside the gene matches: 6. The CDR3 region has the DNA TGTGCCACCAGTGCGGGAGTGTTGGATACGCAGTATTTT. Translated, it gives CATSAGVLDTQYF.